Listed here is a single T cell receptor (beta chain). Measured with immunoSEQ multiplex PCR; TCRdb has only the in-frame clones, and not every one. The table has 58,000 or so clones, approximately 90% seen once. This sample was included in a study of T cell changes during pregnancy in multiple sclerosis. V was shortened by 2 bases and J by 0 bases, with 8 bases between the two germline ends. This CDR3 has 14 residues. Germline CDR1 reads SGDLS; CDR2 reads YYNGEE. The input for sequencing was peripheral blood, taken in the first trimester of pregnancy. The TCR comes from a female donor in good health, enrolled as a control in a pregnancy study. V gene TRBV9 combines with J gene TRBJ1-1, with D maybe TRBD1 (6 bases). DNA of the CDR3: TGTGCCAGCAGCGTCGACAGGATGAACACTGAAGCTTTCTTT. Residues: CASSVDRMNTEAFF.